A single TCR beta chain is shown here with its context. How the authors handled the data: The assay estimated nucleated cells by amplifying reference gene primers. Produced via immunoSEQ multiplex PCR; TCRdb's table is partial and in-frame only. The DNA gave D and trimming, while V, J and clone size come from that table. The table records 250,000 to 350,000 clones, 80% to 90% of them present only once. This entry belongs to a study of blood T cell repertoires in COVID-19. Study-level information: The United States, Italy and Spain were the sources of the acute and convalescent COVID-19 samples. T cells, B-cell-depleted T cells, or PBMCs supplied cDNA or gDNA.

With 4 bases clipped from V and 2 bases from J, the junction kept 8 bases outside the gene matches. CDR1 SGHNT and CDR2 YYREEE come from the germline V gene (reference sequence). This CDR3 is 15 amino acids long. Sequencing input: peripheral blood. The source of this sequence is a woman in her thirties with active or convalescent COVID-19. This rearrangement joins TRBV5-4 to TRBJ2-7, with 8 nucleotides matching TRBD1. Written as DNA, the CDR3 is TGTGCCAGCAGCGAAAGACAGGGGAATACCTACGAGCAGTACTTC. This gives the protein CASSERQGNTYEQYF.